Each of the 9 T cell receptor beta chains below was sequenced from the same sample in a study of blood T cell repertoires in COVID-19. The assay was immunoSEQ multiplex PCR, and TCRdb's table has in-frame clones only and misses some. The sample lists about 300,000 clones; 85% were seen once. The sample taken for sequencing was PBMCs or T cells enriched from blood (not recorded which). The receptors come from a woman in her forties or fifties who had recovered from COVID-19.

V is TRBV7-9 and J is TRBJ2-1, with 12 bases fitting TRBD1. V was clipped by 4 bases and J by 8 bases; unmatched bases: 6. This CDR3 spans 15 amino acids. Germline-derived CDR1 and CDR2 are SEHNR and FQNEAQ (reference sequence). Here the CDR3 DNA reads TGTGCCAGCAGCTCTACGGGACAGGGGGCCGATGAGCAGTTCTTC. It is translated as CASSSTGQGADEQFF. The entire variable domain, with the rest obtained from reference TRBV7-9 and TRBJ2-1, is as follows: DTGVSQNPRHKITKRGQNVTFRCDPISEHNRLYWYRQTLGQGPEFLTYFQNEAQLEKSRLLSDRFSAERPKGSFSTLEIQRTEQGDSAMYLCASSSTGQGADEQFFGPGTRLTVL.

This clone was detected once. The chain carries TRBV30 and TRBJ2-7, with TRBD2 matching 8 bases. Germline CDR1 reads GTSNPN; CDR2 reads SVGIG (reference sequence). V lost 4 bases, J lost 6 bases, and 20 bases stayed unmatched. The CDR3 covers 17 residues. The CDR3 DNA is TGTGCCTGGAACATAGCCTATGTCCCGGGAGGGCCCAGCGAGCAGTACTTC. It translates to CAWNIAYVPGGPSEQYF. Combining the CDR3 with reference TRBV30 and TRBJ2-7 gives the whole variable domain SQTIHQWPATLVQPVGSPLSLECTVEGTSNPNLYWYRQAAGRGLQLLFYSVGIGQISSEVPQNLSASRPQDRQFILSSKKLLLSDSGFYLCAWNIAYVPGGPSEQYFGPGTRLTVT.

The chain links TRBV7-2 to TRBJ2-5, with D hard to call. V dropped 3 bases and J dropped 0 bases, with 5 bases sitting between them. CDR1 and CDR2 from the germline V gene are SGHTA and FQGNSA. The CDR3 has 13 residues. The CDR3 reads CASSLHNQETQYF. CDR3 sequence (DNA): TGTGCCAGCAGCTTGCACAACCAAGAGACCCAGTACTTC.

V usage is TRBV27 and J usage is TRBJ2-7; a weak D match, TRBD1 (6 bases). CDR1 MNHEY and CDR2 SMNVEV come from the germline V gene (reference sequence). This CDR3 contains 15 residues. The germline V and J ends were trimmed by 2 bases and 4 bases, with 15 bases remaining between them. CDR3 bases: TGTGCCAGCAGTTTAGTGGCCTCGACAGGTTACGAGCAGTACTTC. It codes for CASSLVASTGYEQYF.

The chain employs TRBV28 and TRBJ1-1; the D is unclear. Germline CDR1 reads MDHEN; CDR2 reads SYDVKM. The V end was cut by 6 bases, the J end by 0 bases, with 20 bases between. The CDR3 sequence is 17 residues long. CDR3 nucleotides: TGTGCCAGCAGCCCCCCCCGAGCAGGAACCATGAACACTGAAGCTTTCTTT. This codes for CASSPPRAGTMNTEAFF.

The chain is built from TRBV6-5 and TRBJ2-2; weak D call: TRBD2 (7 bases). The CDR3 length is 15 residues. V was trimmed by 10 bases and J by 6 bases, leaving 21 bases between them. Germline V lookup: CDR1 MNHEY, CDR2 SVGAGI. CDR3 DNA sequence: TGTGCCACCGCCGGTCTAGCGGCAGGGGCCGGGGAGCTGTTTTTT. Its translation is CATAGLAAGAGELFF.

V is TRBV19 and J is TRBJ1-5; D is undetermined. The CDR3 has 14 residues. V was clipped by 3 bases and J by 3 bases, with 9 bases between them. CDR1 is LNHDA and CDR2 is SQIVND in the germline V gene (reference sequence). CDR3 nucleotides: TGTGCCAGTAGTATTGAGGGATTCAATCAGCCCCAGCATTTT. The encoded protein is CASSIEGFNQPQHF.

V is TRBV25-1 and J is TRBJ2-3; a weak D match, TRBD1 (6 bases). V was cut by 6 bases and J by 0 bases, with 13 bases left in between. Germline V gene sequence: CDR1 MGHDK, CDR2 SYGVNS. This CDR3 spans 15 amino acids. CDR3 residues: CASSGTHNSTDTQYF. The DNA of the CDR3 is TGTGCCAGCAGCGGGACACACAATAGCACAGATACGCAGTATTTT.

At least ten counts were recorded for this clone. The chain is built from TRBV5-1 and TRBJ2-5, with 11 bases fitting TRBD2. CDR3 size: 15 residues. Unmatched junction bases numbered 4, after V lost 1 base and J lost 5 bases. The germline CDR1 and CDR2 sequences are SGHRS and YFSETQ. The CDR3 region is CASSLLTSGEETQYF. CDR3 coding DNA: TGCGCCAGCAGCTTGTTGACTAGCGGGGAGGAGACCCAGTACTTC.